This T cell receptor (beta chain) derives from a study of a mutant IDH1 vaccine in newly diagnosed glioma. Study overall: Sex among treated patients split about 60% male, about 38% female; mean age was approximately 40 years. Before enrollment, patients got radiotherapy alone, temozolomide alone, or mostly the combination. Findings and limits, study-wide: Any relationship between pseudoprogression and changes in top peripheral T cell clonotypes seemed absent.

Sequencing used immunoSEQ multiplex PCR; TCRdb keeps in-frame clones, though not all of them. The sample carries 45,000 to 55,000 clones, roughly 85% recorded once. CDR3 length equals 13 residues. CDR1 and CDR2 from the germline V gene are SEHNR and FQNEAQ (reference sequence). V was pared by 1 base and J by 4 bases, with 7 bases between. Time point: baseline, week 1 (first vaccination visit). Treatment here: pre-vaccination baseline after standard-of-care therapy. Astrocytomas found in donors were new, WHO grade 3 or 4, IDH1-mutant and ATRX-lost. A remark on this clone: Its target is unknown.

This sequence joins TRBV7-9 and TRBJ1-2; unclear D gene. This TCR was sampled from a man aged 35-49 years with glioma. Material: PBMCs, obtained from a glioma patient treated with radiotherapy, temozolomide or both. This CDR3 reads CASSLGNSYGYTF. Here the CDR3 DNA reads TGTGCCAGCAGCTTAGGAAACAGCTATGGCTACACCTTC.